Listed below are T cell receptor beta chains from one sample, sequenced in a study of CD8 T cells in Susac syndrome. TCRdb passed the immunoSEQ multiplex PCR reads through MiXCR, listing each CDR3 protein once. The data contain 95,000 to 150,000 distinct CDR3 sequences, over 90% of them singletons. Sequenced material: CD8+ T cells from PBMCs. The origin of the receptors is a human donor with Susac syndrome. CDR3s include the opening cysteine and the closing phenylalanine or tryptophan. A D gene is named only where the DNA matches it firmly. The size field is filled for only some rows; it gives once, few, many or a size class.

j_call	d_call	v_call	clone_size	cdr3_nt	cdr3_aa
TRBJ2-3	TRBD1	TRBV5-4	-	TGTGCCAGCAGCTGGGACAGCTCTAGCACAGATACGCAGTATTTT	CASSWDSSSTDTQYF
TRBJ1-2	-	TRBV7-9	-	TGTGCCAGCAGCTTAGAGGCTAACTCTAACTATGGCTACACCTTC	CASSLEANSNYGYTF
TRBJ1-1	-	TRBV19	-	TGTGCCAGTGGACTCACTGAAGCTTTCTTT	CASGLTEAFF
TRBJ2-4	TRBD1	TRBV4-1	-	TGCGCCAGCAGCCAGAACCCGACAGGGGGCGGGTCGGTAGCCAAAAACATTCAGTACTTC	CASSQNPTGGGSVAKNIQYF
TRBJ2-5	-	TRBV7-9	-	TGTGCCAGCATCCCGGGGTTGGTTTTAGAGACCCAGTACTTC	CASIPGLVLETQYF
TRBJ2-5	TRBD1	TRBV14	-	TGTGCCAGCAGCCAAGAGGGACAGGGTTTTATTTTGGAGACCCAGTACTTC	CASSQEGQGFILETQYF
TRBJ2-3	-	TRBV9	-	TGTGCCAGCAGCGCGGGGCTAGGGGCCTACACAGATACGCAGTATTTT	CASSAGLGAYTDTQYF
TRBJ2-7	TRBD2	TRBV7-3	-	TGTGCCAGCAGCTCCCCGGGGGGAGAGCAGTACTTC	CASSSPGGEQYF
TRBJ1-5	-	TRBV19	-	TGTGCCAGTAGTATTTGGACAGAGGGCAATCAGCCCCAGCATTTT	CASSIWTEGNQPQHF
TRBJ1-2	-	TRBV30	once	TGTGCCTGGGCCCAGGGGAACTATGGCTACACCTTC	CAWAQGNYGYTF
TRBJ2-1	-	TRBV12-3/TRBV12-4	-	TGTGCCAGCAGCAAGTCCGAAACCTTTAGTGGGCAGTTCTTC	CASSKSETFSGQFF
TRBJ1-2	-	TRBV24-1	-	TGTGCCACCGCTCCTGAGGGGCAAGAAGGCTACACCTTC	CATAPEGQEGYTF
TRBJ2-1	TRBD2	TRBV29-1	-	TGCACCATATGGGGAGCGGGGGGTAATGAGCAGTTCTTC	CTIWGAGGNEQFF
TRBJ2-5	TRBD2	TRBV20-1	once	TGCAGTGCTAGGCTAGCGGGGGAAGAGACCCAGTACTTC	CSARLAGEETQYF
TRBJ2-3	TRBD2	TRBV27	-	TGTGCCAGCAGTTTAGGTTCGGGCCTAGCGGTCTCAGATACGCAGTATTTT	CASSLGSGLAVSDTQYF
TRBJ2-7	TRBD2	TRBV9	-	TGTGCCAGCAGCGTAGGTACACCGGCCGGGACTACCTCCTACGAGCAGTACTTC	CASSVGTPAGTTSYEQYF
TRBJ1-2	TRBD1	TRBV29-1	-	TGCAGCGTTGAGACACAGGGGGTAGGACCGTATGGCTACACCTTC	CSVETQGVGPYGYTF
TRBJ1-1	-	TRBV29-1	-	TGCAGCGTCCAGAGTGGGACTGAAGCTTTCTTT	CSVQSGTEAFF
TRBJ2-7	TRBD2	TRBV11-2	-	TGTGCCAGCAGCTTAGTAGACGGGGGGGTCACCTACGAGCAGTACTTC	CASSLVDGGVTYEQYF
TRBJ1-1	TRBD1	TRBV27	-	TGTGCCAGCAGTTATTCAGGGGGAAACACTGAAGCTTTCTTT	CASSYSGGNTEAFF
TRBJ1-5	-	TRBV5-1	-	TGCGCAGCCCCCCCCAGGGGTAGCAATCAGCCCCAGCATTTT	CAAPPRGSNQPQHF
TRBJ2-1	TRBD2	TRBV4-3	-	TGCGCCAGCAGCCAATTGCTAGCGGGGGGATTACATGAGCAGTTCTTC	CASSQLLAGGLHEQFF
TRBJ1-1	-	TRBV20-1	-	TGCAGTGCTAGAGATGGGATCAACACTGAAGCTTTCTTT	CSARDGINTEAFF